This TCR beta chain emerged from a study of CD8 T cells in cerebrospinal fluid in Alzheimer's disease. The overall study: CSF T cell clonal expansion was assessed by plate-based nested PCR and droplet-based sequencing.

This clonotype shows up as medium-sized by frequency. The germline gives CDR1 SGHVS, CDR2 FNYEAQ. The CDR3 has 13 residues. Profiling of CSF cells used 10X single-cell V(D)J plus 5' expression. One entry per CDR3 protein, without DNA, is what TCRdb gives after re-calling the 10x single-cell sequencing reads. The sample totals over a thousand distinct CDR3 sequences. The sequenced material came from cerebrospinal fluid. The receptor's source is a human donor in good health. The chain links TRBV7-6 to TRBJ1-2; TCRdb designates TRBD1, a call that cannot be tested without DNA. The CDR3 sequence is CASSSSGSYGYTF.